These T cell receptor beta chains were read from a single sample in a study of CD8 T cells in ankylosing spondylitis. TCRdb re-called the 5' RACE reads through MiXCR, storing one row per CDR3 protein. The sample has about 360,000 distinct CDR3 sequences, roughly 20% seen once; the top ten hold less than 15%. What was sequenced was blood, either unsorted or a sorted T cell fraction (not recorded which). The receptors derive from a male donor with ankylosing spondylitis or in good health (not recorded which). Both conserved end residues are part of each CDR3. Fields, in order: clone size, D gene, J gene, V gene, CDR3 protein, CDR3 DNA. D genes are given only for firm matches. Where a row states a size, it is once, few, many or the class of an expanded clone; other rows omit it.

clone_size: .
d_call: .
j_call: TRBJ2-2
v_call: TRBV5-1
cdr3_aa: CASSGGDIDTGELFF
cdr3_nt: TGCGCCAGCAGCGGAGGGGACATCGACACCGGGGAGCTGTTTTTT

clone_size: few
d_call: TRBD1
j_call: TRBJ1-1
v_call: TRBV6-1
cdr3_aa: CASSGDRGAFF
cdr3_nt: TGTGCCAGCAGTGGGGACAGGGGAGCTTTCTTT

clone_size: few
d_call: .
j_call: TRBJ2-1
v_call: TRBV7-9
cdr3_aa: CASSLFQGADINEQFF
cdr3_nt: TGTGCCAGCAGCTTATTCCAGGGTGCGGACATCAATGAGCAGTTCTTC

clone_size: .
d_call: .
j_call: TRBJ2-3
v_call: TRBV12-3/TRBV12-4
cdr3_aa: CASSLRDDPTDTQYF
cdr3_nt: TGTGCCAGCAGTTTGCGTGACGATCCCACAGATACGCAGTATTTT

clone_size: few
d_call: TRBD1
j_call: TRBJ2-3
v_call: TRBV12-3/TRBV12-4
cdr3_aa: CASSQTGSGADTQYF
cdr3_nt: TGTGCCAGCAGCCAGACAGGGTCGGGCGCAGATACGCAGTATTTT

clone_size: medium-sized
d_call: .
j_call: TRBJ2-3
v_call: TRBV7-9
cdr3_aa: CASSLGPDGPSTDTQYF
cdr3_nt: TGTGCCAGCAGCTTAGGACCGGACGGACCTAGCACAGATACGCAGTATTTT

clone_size: .
d_call: .
j_call: TRBJ1-5
v_call: TRBV20-1
cdr3_aa: CSARDLGGGHTHF
cdr3_nt: TGCAGTGCTAGGGACCTCGGGGGGGGACACACGCATTTT

clone_size: .
d_call: .
j_call: TRBJ2-1
v_call: TRBV12-3/TRBV12-4
cdr3_aa: CASSTRPFYNEQFF
cdr3_nt: TGTGCCAGCAGTACGAGACCCTTCTACAATGAGCAGTTCTTC

clone_size: .
d_call: TRBD2
j_call: TRBJ2-7
v_call: TRBV29-1
cdr3_aa: CSVASGGYEQYF
cdr3_nt: TGCAGCGTTGCTTCGGGGGGCTACGAGCAGTACTTC

clone_size: many
d_call: .
j_call: TRBJ2-4
v_call: TRBV29-1
cdr3_aa: CSVEGTGPDWNIQYF
cdr3_nt: TGCAGCGTTGAAGGAACAGGTCCCGATTGGAACATTCAGTACTTC

clone_size: .
d_call: .
j_call: TRBJ2-1
v_call: TRBV7-8
cdr3_aa: CASSLIGGSYNEQFF
cdr3_nt: TGTGCCAGCAGCCTCATAGGGGGCTCCTACAATGAGCAGTTCTTC

clone_size: .
d_call: .
j_call: TRBJ2-7
v_call: TRBV7-9
cdr3_aa: CASSLVRGAAEQYF
cdr3_nt: TGTGCCAGCAGCTTAGTCAGGGGGGCCGCCGAGCAGTACTTC

clone_size: .
d_call: .
j_call: TRBJ2-7
v_call: TRBV7-9
cdr3_aa: CASSLNSYYEQYF
cdr3_nt: TGTGCCAGCAGCTTGAACAGTTACTACGAGCAGTACTTC

clone_size: few
d_call: TRBD1
j_call: TRBJ2-2
v_call: TRBV12-3/TRBV12-4
cdr3_aa: CASSHLTGGPGELFF
cdr3_nt: TGTGCCAGCAGTCACCTGACAGGGGGGCCCGGGGAGCTGTTTTTT

clone_size: .
d_call: .
j_call: TRBJ2-5
v_call: TRBV4-1
cdr3_aa: CASSQAVGLETQYF
cdr3_nt: TGCGCCAGCAGCCAAGCGGTGGGCCTAGAGACCCAGTACTTC

clone_size: .
d_call: .
j_call: TRBJ2-2
v_call: TRBV4-1
cdr3_aa: CASSHQVSGDLRTNTGELFF
cdr3_nt: TGCGCCAGCAGCCACCAAGTTTCGGGCGATCTGCGCACAAACACCGGGGAGCTGTTTTTT

clone_size: .
d_call: .
j_call: TRBJ1-6
v_call: TRBV11-2
cdr3_aa: CASSLLEGSPLHF
cdr3_nt: TGTGCCAGCAGCTTGTTAGAGGGTTCACCCCTCCACTTT

clone_size: few
d_call: TRBD1
j_call: TRBJ1-2
v_call: TRBV3-1
cdr3_aa: CASSQDVGTDRHYGYTF
cdr3_nt: TGTGCCAGCAGCCAAGATGTCGGGACAGATCGTCACTATGGCTACACCTTC

clone_size: few
d_call: .
j_call: TRBJ2-1
v_call: TRBV12-3/TRBV12-4
cdr3_aa: CASSSPGPAYNEQFF
cdr3_nt: TGTGCCAGCAGTTCCCCGGGGCCAGCCTACAATGAGCAGTTCTTC

clone_size: .
d_call: TRBD1
j_call: TRBJ2-2
v_call: TRBV12-3/TRBV12-4
cdr3_aa: CASREDRDRGTGELFF
cdr3_nt: TGTGCCAGCAGAGAGGACCGGGACAGGGGCACCGGGGAGCTGTTTTTT

clone_size: .
d_call: TRBD2
j_call: TRBJ2-1
v_call: TRBV12-3/TRBV12-4
cdr3_aa: CASSFGRGATHEQFF
cdr3_nt: TGTGCCAGCAGTTTTGGGCGGGGGGCCACCCATGAGCAGTTCTTC

clone_size: few
d_call: .
j_call: TRBJ1-1
v_call: TRBV20-1
cdr3_aa: CSAREAWDTEAFF
cdr3_nt: TGCAGTGCTAGAGAGGCATGGGACACTGAAGCTTTCTTT

clone_size: few
d_call: .
j_call: TRBJ1-1
v_call: TRBV7-9
cdr3_aa: CASSLAVMNTEAFF
cdr3_nt: TGTGCCAGCAGCTTAGCCGTCATGAACACTGAAGCTTTCTTT

clone_size: .
d_call: TRBD2
j_call: TRBJ2-7
v_call: TRBV5-6
cdr3_aa: CASSFGGGGAYEQYF
cdr3_nt: TGTGCCAGCAGCTTCGGAGGCGGGGGAGCTTACGAGCAGTACTTC

clone_size: few
d_call: .
j_call: TRBJ2-5
v_call: TRBV5-1
cdr3_aa: CASSPTSTQETQYF
cdr3_nt: TGCGCCAGCAGCCCGACTAGTACACAAGAGACCCAGTACTTC

clone_size: few
d_call: .
j_call: TRBJ2-3
v_call: TRBV5-5
cdr3_aa: CASSLVNRAEGPDTQYF
cdr3_nt: TGTGCCAGCAGCTTGGTAAACAGGGCGGAGGGCCCAGATACGCAGTATTTT

clone_size: few
d_call: .
j_call: TRBJ2-1
v_call: TRBV12-3/TRBV12-4
cdr3_aa: CASSLDSSNEQFF
cdr3_nt: TGTGCCAGCAGTTTAGACAGCTCGAATGAGCAGTTCTTC

clone_size: .
d_call: TRBD2
j_call: TRBJ2-1
v_call: TRBV12-3/TRBV12-4
cdr3_aa: CALSLGSASGGLYNEQFF
cdr3_nt: TGTGCCCTCAGTTTAGGCTCGGCTAGCGGGGGCCTATACAATGAGCAGTTCTTC

clone_size: few
d_call: TRBD1
j_call: TRBJ2-7
v_call: TRBV11-2
cdr3_aa: CASSWQGQSYEQYF
cdr3_nt: TGTGCCAGCAGCTGGCAGGGACAGTCCTACGAGCAGTACTTC

clone_size: few
d_call: .
j_call: TRBJ2-2
v_call: TRBV5-1
cdr3_aa: CASTPGPDTGELFF
cdr3_nt: TGCGCCAGCACCCCCGGGCCAGACACCGGGGAGCTGTTTTTT

clone_size: .
d_call: TRBD1
j_call: TRBJ2-3
v_call: TRBV12-3/TRBV12-4
cdr3_aa: CASSLGTGSVNTQYF
cdr3_nt: TGTGCCAGCAGTTTGGGGACAGGGTCGGTAAATACGCAGTATTTT

clone_size: .
d_call: .
j_call: TRBJ2-7
v_call: TRBV3-1
cdr3_aa: CASSQGLGTTYEQYF
cdr3_nt: TGTGCCAGCAGCCAAGGTCTGGGGACGACCTACGAGCAGTACTTC

clone_size: .
d_call: .
j_call: TRBJ2-1
v_call: TRBV12-3/TRBV12-4
cdr3_aa: CASSRTGVPDNEQFF
cdr3_nt: TGTGCCAGCAGTCGGACGGGGGTCCCCGACAATGAGCAGTTCTTC

clone_size: .
d_call: .
j_call: TRBJ2-7
v_call: TRBV7-9
cdr3_aa: CAIQGAGASEQYF
cdr3_nt: TGTGCCATCCAAGGTGCGGGGGCCTCCGAGCAGTACTTC

clone_size: few
d_call: TRBD2
j_call: TRBJ2-4
v_call: TRBV20-1
cdr3_aa: CSARGASGAILLAKNIQYF
cdr3_nt: TGCAGTGCACGAGGAGCTAGCGGGGCGATCCTTCTAGCCAAAAACATTCAGTACTTC

clone_size: .
d_call: .
j_call: TRBJ1-1
v_call: TRBV5-1
cdr3_aa: CASSWHRDLNTEAFF
cdr3_nt: TGCGCCAGCAGCTGGCACAGGGACCTGAACACTGAAGCTTTCTTT

clone_size: .
d_call: .
j_call: TRBJ2-5
v_call: TRBV29-1
cdr3_aa: CSVAGREETQYF
cdr3_nt: TGCAGCGTGGCCGGGCGGGAAGAGACCCAGTACTTC

clone_size: .
d_call: .
j_call: TRBJ2-3
v_call: TRBV7-9
cdr3_aa: CASRGVGEDTQYF
cdr3_nt: TGTGCCAGCAGGGGGGTGGGGGAAGATACGCAGTATTTT

clone_size: .
d_call: TRBD2
j_call: TRBJ2-2
v_call: TRBV12-3/TRBV12-4
cdr3_aa: CASSLAGGGTGELFF
cdr3_nt: TGTGCCAGCAGCCTAGCGGGGGGCGGTACCGGGGAGCTGTTTTTT

clone_size: .
d_call: .
j_call: TRBJ2-3
v_call: TRBV7-9
cdr3_aa: CASSSASSFTDTQYF
cdr3_nt: TGTGCCAGCAGCTCCGCGTCCAGCTTCACAGATACGCAGTATTTT

clone_size: few
d_call: TRBD1
j_call: TRBJ1-6
v_call: TRBV4-2
cdr3_aa: CASSQSRDRADSPLHF
cdr3_nt: TGTGCCAGCAGCCAGTCCCGGGACAGGGCTGATTCACCCCTCCACTTT

clone_size: .
d_call: .
j_call: TRBJ1-5
v_call: TRBV10-3
cdr3_aa: CAISESSGLGQPQHF
cdr3_nt: TGTGCCATCAGTGAGTCGTCCGGGCTCGGTCAGCCCCAGCATTTT

clone_size: .
d_call: .
j_call: TRBJ2-7
v_call: TRBV24-1
cdr3_aa: CATSRTGAYEQYF
cdr3_nt: TGTGCCACCAGCCGGACGGGAGCCTACGAGCAGTACTTC

clone_size: few
d_call: TRBD1
j_call: TRBJ2-5
v_call: TRBV4-1
cdr3_aa: CASSQERQGGLAQYF
cdr3_nt: TGCGCCAGCAGCCAAGAAAGACAGGGGGGGTTGGCCCAGTACTTC

clone_size: .
d_call: .
j_call: TRBJ2-7
v_call: TRBV18
cdr3_aa: CASSPPAGVEQYF
cdr3_nt: TGTGCCAGCTCACCACCTGCCGGGGTCGAGCAGTACTTC

clone_size: few
d_call: .
j_call: TRBJ2-2
v_call: TRBV6-5
cdr3_aa: CASGLSTGELFF
cdr3_nt: TGTGCCAGCGGCTTGAGCACCGGGGAGCTGTTTTTT